The rows below give T cell receptor beta chains drawn from one sample of a study of OX40 agonist ivuxolimab in advanced cancers. Method: immunoSEQ multiplex PCR; TCRdb's copy keeps in-frame clones and lacks some. The table lists 40,000 to 45,000 clones, 90% of them singletons, with around 6.2% in the top ten. Sequencing used CD4+ or CD8+ T cells sorted from blood, obtained in a trial of the OX40 agonist ivuxolimab. These receptors were taken from an adult with an advanced solid tumor such as melanoma, head and neck, liver or kidney cancer. The CDR3 runs from the conserved cysteine through the conserved F or W.

v_call cdr3_aa
TRBV7-9 CASSLKRRLAGGLRLFF
TRBV21-1 CASTWSGRPYEQFF
TRBV15 CATSRDALSGNTIYF
TRBV5-1 CASSPEGPSNQPQHF
TRBV6-6 CASRTTGNSEQYF
TRBV6-5 CASSSGTALETQYF
TRBV19 CASSIGVAALMGETQYF
TRBV19 CATSTSGSGNTQYF
TRBV4-2 CASTPGQFSYEQYF
TRBV5-1 CASSLGGDVGNQPQHF
TRBV4-2 CASSQDRLAGGTDTQYF
TRBV6-6 CASSQGQLNSPLHF
TRBV11-3 CASSLGGLASEQFF
TRBV19 CASSFLGQGAGYTF
TRBV9 CASSVEGLAGVSEQFF
TRBV5-1 CASSLGGQENEKLFF
TRBV30 CAWSGLANEQFF
TRBV5-5 CASSLWGQGNTGELFF
TRBV12-5 CASGSRVLNTEAFF
TRBV6-1 CAIRRASGNTIYF
TRBV7-6 CASSSSPREATQYF
TRBV11-2 CASRTLAGSEGTQYF
TRBV4-1 CASSRDSAPTDTQYF
TRBV28 CASRGAMNTEAFF
TRBV5-6 CASSFGRAYTEAFF
TRBV30 CAWSLQDLAYEQYF
TRBV10-1 CASSEGTGLETQYF
TRBV2 CASSESRGGETQYF
TRBV12-5 CASGVGREKLFF
TRBV29-1 CSVVLWAGGSGGYTF
TRBV2 CASRSEEGTGYGYTF
TRBV7-2 CASSPDVGSRNTIYF
TRBV28 CASSWESRLAGNEQFF
TRBV5-1 CASRSTLAGRVQYF
TRBV28 CASSLPTPKSGGIQVTEAFF
TRBV9 CASSVVPGSNYGYTF
TRBV4-2 CASSQAPQGKVSYEQYF
TRBV19 CASSGDRALPQHF
TRBV19 CASKVGAIPQETQYF
TRBV2 CASSEQGAPDTQYF
TRBV2 CASRQSFYEQYF
TRBV28 CASEASGSGNTQYF
TRBV30 CAWSVGGGPPILTKNIQYF
TRBV30 CAWKTGGDSPLHF
TRBV7-9 CASTPWTATNEKLFF
TRBV19 CASSVSSGRADEQYF
TRBV6-4 CASSDPILGGETLYEQYF
TRBV18 CASSGDRNYGYTF